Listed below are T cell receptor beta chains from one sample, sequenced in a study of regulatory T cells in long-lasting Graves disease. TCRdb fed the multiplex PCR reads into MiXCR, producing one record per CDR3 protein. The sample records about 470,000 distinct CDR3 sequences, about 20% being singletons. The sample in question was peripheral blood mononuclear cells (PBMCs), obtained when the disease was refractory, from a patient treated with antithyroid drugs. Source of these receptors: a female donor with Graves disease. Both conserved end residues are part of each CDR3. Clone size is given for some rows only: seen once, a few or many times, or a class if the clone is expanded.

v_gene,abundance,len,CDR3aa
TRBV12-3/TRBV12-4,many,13,CASSPTNTGELFF
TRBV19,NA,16,CASSVTSGSTTGELFF
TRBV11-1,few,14,CASSLRTLSYEQYF
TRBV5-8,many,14,CASSHNRGWQPQHF
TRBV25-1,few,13,CASSRAPDQTQYF
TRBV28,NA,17,CASSLWDGAGAAGELFF
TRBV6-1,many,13,CASGPRRVTEAFF
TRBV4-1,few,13,CASSQDQGNGYTF
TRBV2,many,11,CASSLSSEQYF
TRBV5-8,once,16,CASSLSSGRVSDTQYF
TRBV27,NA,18,CASSSTGSPVPGANVLTF
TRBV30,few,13,CAWSRGFGLEQYF
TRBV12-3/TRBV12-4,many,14,CASSLWGLNTEAFF
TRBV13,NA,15,CASSDGTGYNSPLHF
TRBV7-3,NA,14,CASSSPGETGELFF
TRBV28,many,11,CANSSLDEQYF
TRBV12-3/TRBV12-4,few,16,CASTIRTSGSGNEQFF
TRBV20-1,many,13,CSARDGIREAQYF
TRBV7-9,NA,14,CASSYTGAVGELFF
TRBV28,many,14,CASSFLLGGYGYTF
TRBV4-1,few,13,CASSLRVGVEAFF
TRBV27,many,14,CASSWGGRGNEQYF
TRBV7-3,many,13,CASSTSGRDEQYF
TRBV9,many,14,CASSGGGSGETQYF
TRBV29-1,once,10,CSVIGSEQFF
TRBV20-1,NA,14,CSARGVGLIYEQYF
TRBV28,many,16,CASSGGSLVRNQPQHF
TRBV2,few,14,CASREAVLGTEAFF
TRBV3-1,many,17,CASSQESSGVRQETQYF
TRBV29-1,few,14,CSVEWRERSYEQYF
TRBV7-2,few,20,CASSPRTSGLPGSSYNEQFF
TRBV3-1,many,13,CASSQEGSQPQHF
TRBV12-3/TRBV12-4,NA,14,CASTLGGMSYGQYF
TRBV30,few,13,CAWSPGRDTEAFF
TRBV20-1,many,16,CSARGHEDGSIYEQYF
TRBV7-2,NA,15,CASSVGLAITSGQYF
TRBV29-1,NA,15,CSVEVGGGVNTEAFF
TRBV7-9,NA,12,CASSPPDNEQFF
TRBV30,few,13,CAWSSGVAYDYTF
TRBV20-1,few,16,CSARVPPEGANSPLHF